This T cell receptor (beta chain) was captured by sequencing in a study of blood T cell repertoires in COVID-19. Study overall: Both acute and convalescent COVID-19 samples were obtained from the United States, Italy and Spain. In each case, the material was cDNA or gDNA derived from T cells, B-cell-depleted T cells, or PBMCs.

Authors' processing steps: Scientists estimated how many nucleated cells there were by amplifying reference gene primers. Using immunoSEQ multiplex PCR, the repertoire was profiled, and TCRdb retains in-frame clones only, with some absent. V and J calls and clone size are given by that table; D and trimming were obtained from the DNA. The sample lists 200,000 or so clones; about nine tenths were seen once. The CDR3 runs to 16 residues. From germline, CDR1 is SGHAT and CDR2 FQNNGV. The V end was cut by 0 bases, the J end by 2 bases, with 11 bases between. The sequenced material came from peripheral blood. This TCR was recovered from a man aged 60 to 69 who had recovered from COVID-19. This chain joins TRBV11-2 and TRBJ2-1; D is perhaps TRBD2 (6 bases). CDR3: CASSLERGATYNEQFF. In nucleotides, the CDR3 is TGTGCCAGCAGCTTAGAGCGGGGCGCTACCTACAATGAGCAGTTCTTC.